This T cell receptor beta chain was found in a study of response to subunit inactivated influenza vaccine. Findings and limits, study-wide: Every seasonal influenza vaccination brings in few new T cells, the authors suggested.

TCRdb redid the calling of the RT-PCR reads with MiXCR, one entry per CDR3 protein. Here the sample spans over 750,000 distinct CDR3 sequences, 20% to 25% being singletons. Notes on this clonotype: The antigen is undetermined.

Germline lookup yields CDR1 GTSNPN and CDR2 SVGIG (reference sequence). The CDR3 has 14 residues. Trimming took off 0 bases at V and 7 bases at J, with 12 bases between the two ends. V is TRBV30 and J is TRBJ1-4; maybe TRBD1 (6 bases). The material was PBMCs from blood, obtained more than 4 days after vaccination. This TCR was sampled from a man in his fifties who received an inactivated influenza vaccine. The CDR3 protein is CAWSVKGGGEKLFF. In DNA, the CDR3 is TGTGCCTGGAGTGTAAAGGGGGGGGGTGAAAAACTGTTTTTT.